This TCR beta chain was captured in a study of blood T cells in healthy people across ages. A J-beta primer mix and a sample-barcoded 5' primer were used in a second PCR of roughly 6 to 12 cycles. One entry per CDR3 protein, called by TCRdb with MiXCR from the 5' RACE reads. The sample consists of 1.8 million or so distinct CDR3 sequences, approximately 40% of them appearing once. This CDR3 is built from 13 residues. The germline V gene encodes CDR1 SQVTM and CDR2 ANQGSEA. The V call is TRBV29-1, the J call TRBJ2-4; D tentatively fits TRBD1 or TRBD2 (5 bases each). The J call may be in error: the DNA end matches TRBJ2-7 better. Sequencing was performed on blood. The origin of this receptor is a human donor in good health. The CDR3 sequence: CSGVRGGSVEQYF. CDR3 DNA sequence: TGCAGCGGTGTGAGGGGCGGAAGTGTCGAGCAGTACTTC.